This TCR beta chain was recovered during a study of blood T cell repertoires in COVID-19. At the level of the study: COVID-19 samples from acute and convalescent phases originated in the United States, Italy and Spain.

The data were produced by immunoSEQ multiplex PCR, yet TCRdb's version contains in-frame clones alone and is incomplete. Of approximately 300,000 clones in the sample, more than 75% are singletons; the top ten hold 1.5% to 2%. The CDR3 length is 13 residues. Trimming took 2 bases from V and 3 from J, leaving 7 bases between them. Germline CDR1 reads MNHEY; CDR2 reads SVGAGI. The rearrangement joins TRBV6-5 to TRBJ2-5; no clear D. This receptor was taken from a woman between 50 and 59 years old with acute or convalescent COVID-19. What was sequenced was peripheral blood. The CDR3 DNA reads TGTGCCAGCAGTTACACAGTTAAAGAGACCCAGTACTTC. It is translated as CASSYTVKETQYF.